The 6 T cell receptor beta chains below come from one sample, sequenced in a study of blood T cell repertoires in COVID-19. Profiling relied on immunoSEQ multiplex PCR, and the TCRdb table lists in-frame clones only, not all of them. The table has about 90,000 clones, 75% to 90% seen once. Sequencing was carried out using peripheral blood. The receptor source for this set is a man older than 75 with active or convalescent COVID-19.

The chain joins TRBV29-1 to TRBJ2-1, with 15 bases identical to TRBD2. Germline-derived CDR1 and CDR2 are SQVTM and ANQGSEA. The CDR3 contains 15 residues. V dropped 6 bases and J dropped 9; count of bases not matched to a gene: 9. CDR3 protein: CSVAGLAGGPVEQFF. DNA of the CDR3: TGCAGCGTCGCAGGACTAGCGGGAGGGCCGGTTGAGCAGTTCTTC.

The V call is TRBV28, the J call TRBJ1-4; 9 bases line up with TRBD1. Germline V gene lookup returns CDR1 MDHEN and CDR2 SYDVKM. J gave up 8 bases and V 6 bases, and 7 bases lay outside the gene matches. This CDR3 has 14 amino acids. CDR3 in DNA: TGTGCCAGCAGCCTGGGACAGGGTGCAGAAAAACTGTTTTTT. It translates to CASSLGQGAEKLFF.

The V and J genes are TRBV3-1 (or the pseudogene TRBV3-2) and TRBJ1-1, with D uncertain. The germline V gene has CDR1 LGHDT and CDR2 YNNKEL (reference sequence). This CDR3 has 14 amino acids. With 0 bases removed from V and 0 bases from J, the gap between germline ends came to 5 bases. CDR3 amino acids: CASSQDPVNTEAFF. CDR3 bases: TGTGCCAGCAGCCAAGATCCCGTGAACACTGAAGCTTTCTTT.

V is TRBV18 and J is TRBJ2-1; the D gene is possibly TRBD1 (5 bases). The CDR3 is 14 residues long. Looked up from germline, CDR1 is KGHSH and CDR2 is LQKENI. The V end lost 4 bases, the J end lost 4 bases, and 11 bases lay between the germline ends. The CDR3 sequence: CASSQNSGYNEQFF. For the CDR3, the DNA is TGTGCCAGCTCACAAAATTCAGGGTACAATGAGCAGTTCTTC.

The chain carries TRBV10-3 and TRBJ2-7; tentative D call: TRBD1 (5 bases). V was trimmed by 7 bases and J by 0 bases, leaving 16 bases between them. From germline, CDR1 is ENHRY and CDR2 SYGVKD. CDR3 length: 15 residues. The DNA for the CDR3 is TGTGCCATCACGATGGGCCTCAGGGACTCCTACGAGCAGTACTTC. Translation gives CAITMGLRDSYEQYF.

The V and J genes are TRBV28 and TRBJ2-7, with D perhaps TRBD1 (6 bases). Germline loops: CDR1 MDHEN, CDR2 SYDVKM. V was cut by 7 bases and J by 1 base, with 14 bases left in between. The CDR3 is 14 residues long. The CDR3 bases are TGTGCCAGCAATGGGGGCAAAGGGTCCTACGAGCAGTACTTC. Protein: CASNGGKGSYEQYF.